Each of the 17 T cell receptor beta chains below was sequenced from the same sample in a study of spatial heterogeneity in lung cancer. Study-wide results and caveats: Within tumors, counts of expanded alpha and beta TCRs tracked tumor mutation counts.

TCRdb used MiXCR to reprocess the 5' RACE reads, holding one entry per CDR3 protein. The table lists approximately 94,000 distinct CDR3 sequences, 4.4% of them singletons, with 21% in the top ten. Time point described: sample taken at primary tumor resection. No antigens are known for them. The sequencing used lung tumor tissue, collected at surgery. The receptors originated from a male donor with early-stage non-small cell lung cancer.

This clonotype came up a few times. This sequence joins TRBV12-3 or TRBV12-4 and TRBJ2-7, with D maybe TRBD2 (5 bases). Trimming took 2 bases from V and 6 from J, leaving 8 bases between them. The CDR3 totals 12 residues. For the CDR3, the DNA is TGTGCCAGCAGTTTATCCGGGGTCGAGCAGTACTTC. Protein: CASSLSGVEQYF.

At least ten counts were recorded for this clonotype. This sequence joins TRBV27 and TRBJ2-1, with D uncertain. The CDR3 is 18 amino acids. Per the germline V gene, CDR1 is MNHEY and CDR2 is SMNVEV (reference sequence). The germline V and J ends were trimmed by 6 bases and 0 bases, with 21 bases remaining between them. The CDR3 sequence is CASRSNSHSGLSYNEQFF. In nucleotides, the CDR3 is TGTGCCAGCAGATCAAACAGCCACTCCGGGCTCTCCTACAATGAGCAGTTCTTC.

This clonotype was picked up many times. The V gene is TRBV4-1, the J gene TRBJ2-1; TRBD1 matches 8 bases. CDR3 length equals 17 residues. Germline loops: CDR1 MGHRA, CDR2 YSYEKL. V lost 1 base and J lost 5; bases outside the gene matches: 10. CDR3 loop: CASSQVYSGQVDNEQFF. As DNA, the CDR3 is TGCGCCAGCAGCCAAGTGTATTCGGGACAGGTAGACAATGAGCAGTTCTTC.

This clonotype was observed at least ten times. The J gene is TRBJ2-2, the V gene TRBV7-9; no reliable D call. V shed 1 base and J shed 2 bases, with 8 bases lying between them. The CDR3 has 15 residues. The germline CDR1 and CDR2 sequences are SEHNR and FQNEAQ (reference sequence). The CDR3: CASSLDTPNTGELFF. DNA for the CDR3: TGTGCCAGCAGCTTAGATACGCCAAACACCGGGGAGCTGTTTTTT.

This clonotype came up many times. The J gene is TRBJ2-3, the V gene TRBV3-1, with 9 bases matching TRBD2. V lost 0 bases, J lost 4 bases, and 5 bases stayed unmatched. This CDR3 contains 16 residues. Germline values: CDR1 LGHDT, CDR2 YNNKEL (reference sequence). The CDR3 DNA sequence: TGTGCCAGCAGCCAAGATTGGGCGGGAGGGGCAGATACGCAGTATTTT. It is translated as CASSQDWAGGADTQYF.

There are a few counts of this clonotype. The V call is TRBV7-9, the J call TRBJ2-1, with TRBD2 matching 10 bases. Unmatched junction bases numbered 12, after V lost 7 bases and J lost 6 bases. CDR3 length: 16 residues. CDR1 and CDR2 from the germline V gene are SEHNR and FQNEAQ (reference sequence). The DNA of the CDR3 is TGTGCCAGCATCCCAGCCGGGACTAGCGAGTTCAATGAGCAGTTCTTC. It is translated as CASIPAGTSEFNEQFF.

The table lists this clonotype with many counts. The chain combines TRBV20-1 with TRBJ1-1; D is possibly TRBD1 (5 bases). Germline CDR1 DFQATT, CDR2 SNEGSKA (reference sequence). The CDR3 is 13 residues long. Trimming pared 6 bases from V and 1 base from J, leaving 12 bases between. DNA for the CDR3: TGCAGTGCAGAACAGGATCCGAACACTGAAGCTTTCTTT. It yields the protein CSAEQDPNTEAFF.

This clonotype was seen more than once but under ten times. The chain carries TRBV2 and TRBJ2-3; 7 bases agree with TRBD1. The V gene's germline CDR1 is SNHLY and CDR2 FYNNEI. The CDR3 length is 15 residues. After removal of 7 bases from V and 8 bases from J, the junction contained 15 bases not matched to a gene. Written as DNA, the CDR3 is TGTGCCAGCACCCCGGAAGGGGGCGTGGGCGGTACGCAGTATTTT. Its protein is CASTPEGGVGGTQYF.

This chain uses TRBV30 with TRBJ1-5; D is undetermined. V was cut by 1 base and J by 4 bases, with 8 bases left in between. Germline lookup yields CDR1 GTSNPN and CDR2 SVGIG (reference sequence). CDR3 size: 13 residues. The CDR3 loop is CAWSEGINQPQHF. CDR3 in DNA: TGTGCCTGGAGTGAAGGGATTAATCAGCCCCAGCATTTT.

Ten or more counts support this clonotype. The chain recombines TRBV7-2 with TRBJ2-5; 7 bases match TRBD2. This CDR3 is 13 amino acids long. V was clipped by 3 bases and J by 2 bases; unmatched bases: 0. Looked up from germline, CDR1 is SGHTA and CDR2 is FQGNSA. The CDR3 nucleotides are TGTGCCAGCAGCTTTAGCGGGCAAGAGACCCAGTACTTC. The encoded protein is CASSFSGQETQYF. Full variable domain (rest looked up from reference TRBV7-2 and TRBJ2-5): GAGVSQSPSNKVTEKGKDVELRCDPISGHTALYWYRQSLGQGLEFLIYFQGNSAPDKSGLPSDRFSAERTGGSVSTLTIQRTQQEDSAVYLCASSFSGQETQYFGPGTRLLVL.

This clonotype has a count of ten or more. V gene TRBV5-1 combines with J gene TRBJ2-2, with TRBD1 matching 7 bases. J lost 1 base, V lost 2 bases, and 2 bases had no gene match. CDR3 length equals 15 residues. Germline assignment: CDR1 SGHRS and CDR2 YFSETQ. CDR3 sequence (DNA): TGCGCCAGCAGCTTTTGGACAGGGAACACCGGGGAGCTGTTTTTT. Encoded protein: CASSFWTGNTGELFF.

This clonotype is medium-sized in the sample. The CDR3 nucleotides read TGTGCCACCAGTGATTCCCCACCGGCGTGGCCCGGGTACAATGAGCAGTTCTTC. It yields the protein CATSDSPPAWPGYNEQFF. V is TRBV24-1 and J is TRBJ2-1; D remains ambiguous. This CDR3 is built from 18 residues. Trimming removed 2 bases from V and 4 bases from J, with 20 bases in between. Germline-derived CDR1 and CDR2 are KGHDR and SFDVKD.

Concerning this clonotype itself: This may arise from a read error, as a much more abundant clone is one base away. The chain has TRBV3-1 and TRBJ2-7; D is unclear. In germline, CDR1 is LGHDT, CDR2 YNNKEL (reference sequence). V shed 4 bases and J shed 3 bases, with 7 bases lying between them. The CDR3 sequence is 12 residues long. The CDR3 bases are TGTGCCAGCAGCCGAGCCCTCTACGAGCAGTACTTC. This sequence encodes CASSRALYEQYF.

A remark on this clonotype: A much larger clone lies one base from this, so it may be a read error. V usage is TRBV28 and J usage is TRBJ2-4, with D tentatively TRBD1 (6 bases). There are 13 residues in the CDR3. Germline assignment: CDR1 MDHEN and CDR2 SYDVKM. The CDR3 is CASSWTALDIKYF. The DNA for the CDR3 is TGTGCCAGCAGTTGGACAGCCTTAGACATTAAGTACTTC.

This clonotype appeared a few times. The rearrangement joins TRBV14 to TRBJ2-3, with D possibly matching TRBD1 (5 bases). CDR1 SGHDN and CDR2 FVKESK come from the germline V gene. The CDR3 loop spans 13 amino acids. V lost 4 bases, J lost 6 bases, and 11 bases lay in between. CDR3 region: CASSLLGPDTQYF. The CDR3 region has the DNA TGTGCCAGCAGCCTCCTGGGGCCCGATACGCAGTATTTT.

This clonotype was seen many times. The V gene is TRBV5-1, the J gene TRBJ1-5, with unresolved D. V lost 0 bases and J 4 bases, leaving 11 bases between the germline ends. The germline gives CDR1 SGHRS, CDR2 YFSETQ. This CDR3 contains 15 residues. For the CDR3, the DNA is TGCGCCAGCAGCTTGGCCGGTCAGGCGAATCAGCCCCAGCATTTT. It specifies CASSLAGQANQPQHF.

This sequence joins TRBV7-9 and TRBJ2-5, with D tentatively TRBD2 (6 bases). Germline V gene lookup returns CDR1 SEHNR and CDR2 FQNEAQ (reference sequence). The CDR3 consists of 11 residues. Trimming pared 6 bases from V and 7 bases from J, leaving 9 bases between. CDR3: CASRGEATQYF. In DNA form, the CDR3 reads TGTGCCAGCAGAGGGGAGGCGACCCAGTACTTC. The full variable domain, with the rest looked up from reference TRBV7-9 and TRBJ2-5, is DTGVSQNPRHKITKRGQNVTFRCDPISEHNRLYWYRQTLGQGPEFLTYFQNEAQLEKSRLLSDRFSAERPKGSFSTLEIQRTEQGDSAMYLCASRGEATQYFGPGTRLLVL.